This T cell receptor (beta chain) came from a study of cytomegalovirus exposure and HLA in healthy donors. Study conclusions and caveats: A later look showed TCR association rates differing by HLA locus, highest for DRB1 and lowest for HLA-C.

V trimming: 5 bases; J trimming: 8 bases; junction bases outside the gene matches: 10. Germline V gives CDR1 MDHEN, CDR2 SYDVKM. CDR3 size: 16 residues. This clone showed up just a few times. Its antigen is as yet unknown. The PCR made use of 60 Vbeta and 13 Jbeta primers. The assay was immunoSEQ multiplex PCR, and TCRdb's table has in-frame clones only and misses some. Of around 160,000 clones detected, 75% to 80% appear once; the ten largest clones hold around 2.5%. The sequencing sample was made of PBMCs. The TCR was taken from a woman aged 40 to 50 in good health and CMV-seropositive. The rearrangement uses TRBV28 and TRBJ1-3; 12 nucleotides agree with TRBD1. The CDR3 spells CASSTPGQGAGDTIYF. The CDR3 nucleotides read TGTGCCAGCAGTACCCCGGGACAGGGGGCTGGGGACACCATATATTTT.